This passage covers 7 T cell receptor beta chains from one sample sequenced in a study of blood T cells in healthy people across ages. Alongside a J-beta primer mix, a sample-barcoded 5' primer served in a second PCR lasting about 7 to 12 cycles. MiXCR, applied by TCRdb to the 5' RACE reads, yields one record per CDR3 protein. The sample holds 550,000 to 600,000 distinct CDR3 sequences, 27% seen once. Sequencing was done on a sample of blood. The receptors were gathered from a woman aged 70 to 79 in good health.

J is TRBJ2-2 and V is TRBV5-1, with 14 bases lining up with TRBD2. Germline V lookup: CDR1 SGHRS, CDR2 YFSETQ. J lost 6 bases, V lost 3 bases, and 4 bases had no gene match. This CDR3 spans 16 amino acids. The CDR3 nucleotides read TGCGCCAGCAGCTCGACGACTAGCGGGGGGGCCGGGGAGCTGTTTTTT. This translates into CASSSTTSGGAGELFF.

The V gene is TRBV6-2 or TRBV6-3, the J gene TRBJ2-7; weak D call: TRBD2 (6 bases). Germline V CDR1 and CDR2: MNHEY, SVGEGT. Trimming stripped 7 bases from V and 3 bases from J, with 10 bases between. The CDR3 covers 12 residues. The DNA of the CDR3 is TGTGCCAGCACCTATAGCGGCTACGAGCAGTACTTC. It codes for CASTYSGYEQYF.

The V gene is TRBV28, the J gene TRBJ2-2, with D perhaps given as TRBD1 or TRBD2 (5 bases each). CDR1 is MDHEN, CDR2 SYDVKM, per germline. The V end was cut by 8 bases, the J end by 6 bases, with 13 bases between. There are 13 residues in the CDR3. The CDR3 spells CASRRVGAGELFF. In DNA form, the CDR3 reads TGTGCCAGCCGCCGGGTGGGGGCCGGGGAGCTGTTTTTT.

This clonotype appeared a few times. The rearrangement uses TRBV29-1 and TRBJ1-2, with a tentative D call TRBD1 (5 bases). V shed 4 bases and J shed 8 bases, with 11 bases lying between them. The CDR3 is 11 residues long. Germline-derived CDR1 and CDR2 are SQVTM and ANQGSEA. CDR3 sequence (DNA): TGCAGCGTTGGTAGGGGCGGCGGCTACACCTTC. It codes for CSVGRGGGYTF.

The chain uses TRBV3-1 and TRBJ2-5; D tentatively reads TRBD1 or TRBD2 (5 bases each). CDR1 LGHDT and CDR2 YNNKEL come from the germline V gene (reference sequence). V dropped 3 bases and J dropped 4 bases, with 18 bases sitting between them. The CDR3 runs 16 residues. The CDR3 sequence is CASSQVTGGGRETQYF. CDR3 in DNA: TGTGCCAGCAGCCAGGTGACTGGGGGTGGTAGAGAGACCCAGTACTTC.

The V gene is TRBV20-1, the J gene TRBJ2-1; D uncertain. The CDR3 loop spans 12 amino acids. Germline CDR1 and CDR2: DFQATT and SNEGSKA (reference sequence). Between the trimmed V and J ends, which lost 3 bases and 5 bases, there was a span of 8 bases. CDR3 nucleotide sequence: TGCAGTGCTAGCCCCCAGGACAATGAGCAGTTCTTC. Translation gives CSASPQDNEQFF.

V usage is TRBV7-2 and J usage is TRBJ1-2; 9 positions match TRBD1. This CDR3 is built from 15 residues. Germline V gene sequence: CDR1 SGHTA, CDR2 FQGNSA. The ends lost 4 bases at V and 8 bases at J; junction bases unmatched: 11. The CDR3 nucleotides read TGTGCCAGCAGCTCCCGGACAGGGGCGGAATACGGCTACACCTTC. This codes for CASSSRTGAEYGYTF.